The rows below give T cell receptor beta chains drawn from one sample of a study of T cell responses to AZD1222 COVID-19 vaccine. Method: immunoSEQ multiplex PCR; TCRdb's copy keeps in-frame clones and lacks some. Here the sample spans 100,000 or so clones, roughly 90% being singletons. The sample consisted of peripheral blood, taken on day 0 of AZD1222 vaccination. The receptors derive from an adult in good health. Each CDR3 is given with its conserved first and last residue. Each record gives: clone size, V gene, D gene, CDR3 length, J gene, CDR3 DNA, CDR3 protein. The D gene is left open where the match is weak. Clone sizes are given selectively: once, few, many, or a class where the clone is expanded.

size: NA
V: TRBV7-3
D: NA
length: 13
J: TRBJ1-1
DNA: TGTGCCAGCAGCGAACAGCCGAACACTGAAGCTTTCTTT
CDR3: CASSEQPNTEAFF

size: NA
V: TRBV6-4
D: TRBD1
length: 14
J: TRBJ2-5
DNA: TGTGCCAGCTACAGAGGGGGCGGAGAAGAGACCCAGTACTTC
CDR3: CASYRGGGEETQYF

size: once
V: TRBV7-2
D: NA
length: 16
J: TRBJ1-2
DNA: TGTGCCAGCAGCTTAGAAGTCGGACGGCGCGGCTATGGCTACACCTTC
CDR3: CASSLEVGRRGYGYTF

size: NA
V: TRBV2
D: NA
length: 16
J: TRBJ2-2
DNA: TGTGCCAGCAGTGAAGCGCTTCCTCGGAACACCGGGGAGCTGTTTTTT
CDR3: CASSEALPRNTGELFF

size: NA
V: TRBV9
D: NA
length: 12
J: TRBJ2-2
DNA: TGTGCCAGCAGCGGGGTCACCGGGGAGCTGTTTTTT
CDR3: CASSGVTGELFF

size: NA
V: TRBV20-1
D: TRBD2
length: 14
J: TRBJ2-7
DNA: TGCAGTGCTAGTCCTAGCGGGTCCTCCTACGAGCAGTACTTC
CDR3: CSASPSGSSYEQYF

size: NA
V: TRBV6-5
D: NA
length: 15
J: TRBJ1-2
DNA: TGTGCCAGCAGTTCCAGCGGGGGGGGTAGCTATGGCTACACCTTC
CDR3: CASSSSGGGSYGYTF

size: NA
V: TRBV9
D: TRBD2
length: 13
J: TRBJ2-1
DNA: TGTGCCAGCAGCGTAGAGGGTAGCGGGGGCCAGTTCTTC
CDR3: CASSVEGSGGQFF

size: NA
V: TRBV19
D: TRBD1
length: 17
J: TRBJ1-1
DNA: TGTGCCAGTAGTATGCCCCCTTGGACAGGGGAAAACACTGAAGCTTTCTTT
CDR3: CASSMPPWTGENTEAFF

size: NA
V: TRBV15
D: NA
length: 15
J: TRBJ1-2
DNA: TGTGCCACCAGCACGGGACGGGGGGCCGGAGGAGGCTACACCTTC
CDR3: CATSTGRGAGGGYTF

size: once
V: TRBV3-1/TRBV3-2
D: NA
length: 14
J: TRBJ1-1
DNA: TGTGCCAGCAGCCTCCAGGGTGCCCCCATTGAAGCTTTCTTT
CDR3: CASSLQGAPIEAFF

size: NA
V: TRBV7-8
D: TRBD1
length: 16
J: TRBJ2-5
DNA: TGTGCCAGCAGCTTAACCTCCGGACAGGGGAAAGAGACCCAGTACTTC
CDR3: CASSLTSGQGKETQYF

size: NA
V: TRBV11-2
D: NA
length: 15
J: TRBJ2-7
DNA: TGTGCCAGCAGCTCTTACGAGGGGCTGAATGACGAGCAGTACTTC
CDR3: CASSSYEGLNDEQYF

size: once
V: TRBV27
D: TRBD2
length: 13
J: TRBJ2-3
DNA: TGTGCCAGCAGCGGACTAGCGGCAGATACGCAGTATTTT
CDR3: CASSGLAADTQYF

size: NA
V: TRBV12-5
D: NA
length: 14
J: TRBJ1-1
DNA: TGTGCTAGTGGTTTCTCTACGCAGAACACTGAAGCTTTCTTT
CDR3: CASGFSTQNTEAFF

size: NA
V: TRBV6-2/TRBV6-3
D: NA
length: 12
J: TRBJ1-2
DNA: TGTGCCAGCAGTTACGATGTTCGGGGCTACACCTTC
CDR3: CASSYDVRGYTF

size: NA
V: TRBV27
D: TRBD2
length: 17
J: TRBJ2-5
DNA: TGTGCCAGCAGTTTATCGGTTTTTCCGCCGGGACTAGGTACCCAGTACTTC
CDR3: CASSLSVFPPGLGTQYF

size: NA
V: TRBV14
D: NA
length: 13
J: TRBJ2-7
DNA: TGTGCCAGCAGCCAAAGGGGGGACCACGAGCAGTACTTC
CDR3: CASSQRGDHEQYF

size: NA
V: TRBV7-3
D: NA
length: 12
J: TRBJ2-2
DNA: TGTGCCAGCAGCTTAAGCCAGGGGGAGCTGTTTTTT
CDR3: CASSLSQGELFF

size: NA
V: TRBV7-9
D: TRBD1
length: 13
J: TRBJ1-2
DNA: TGTGCCAGCAGCGAGGACAGGGGCTATGGCTACACCTTC
CDR3: CASSEDRGYGYTF

size: NA
V: TRBV6-2/TRBV6-3
D: NA
length: 11
J: TRBJ2-7
DNA: TGTGCCAGCAGTTACCCCTACGAGCAGTACTTC
CDR3: CASSYPYEQYF

size: NA
V: TRBV2
D: TRBD1
length: 17
J: TRBJ1-4
DNA: TGTGCCACCTACCTTGAAAATTACAGGGGACCTAATGAAAAACTGTTTTTT
CDR3: CATYLENYRGPNEKLFF

size: NA
V: TRBV18
D: NA
length: 14
J: TRBJ2-3
DNA: TGTGCCAGCTCATCTCAGGGAGTTAAGGATACGCAGTATTTT
CDR3: CASSSQGVKDTQYF

size: NA
V: TRBV5-1
D: NA
length: 14
J: TRBJ1-5
DNA: TGCGCCAGCAGCTTGGAGCCTTTAGATCAGCCCCAGCATTTT
CDR3: CASSLEPLDQPQHF

size: NA
V: TRBV6-2/TRBV6-3
D: NA
length: 15
J: TRBJ2-3
DNA: TGTGCCAGCAGTTACCTCAACAGGGTTACAGATACGCAGTATTTT
CDR3: CASSYLNRVTDTQYF

size: NA
V: TRBV7-9
D: NA
length: 17
J: TRBJ2-5
DNA: TGTGCCAGCAGCTTAGCGCGGGCAGGGGGGGAGCAAGAGACCCAGTACTTC
CDR3: CASSLARAGGEQETQYF

size: NA
V: TRBV27
D: NA
length: 15
J: TRBJ1-1
DNA: TGTGCCAGCAGTCCGCGGGGCAGCATGAACACTGAAGCTTTCTTT
CDR3: CASSPRGSMNTEAFF

size: NA
V: TRBV27
D: NA
length: 15
J: TRBJ1-5
DNA: TGTGCCAGCAGTTTATCCCGGACGCCCAATCAGCCCCAGCATTTT
CDR3: CASSLSRTPNQPQHF

size: NA
V: TRBV24-1
D: TRBD1
length: 17
J: TRBJ1-5
DNA: TGTGCCACCAGTGATTTCAGGACAGGCCGGCGTAATCAGCCCCAGCATTTT
CDR3: CATSDFRTGRRNQPQHF

size: NA
V: TRBV28
D: TRBD1
length: 14
J: TRBJ1-1
DNA: TGTGCCAGCAGTTCAGCAGGGGGGCACACTGAAGCTTTCTTT
CDR3: CASSSAGGHTEAFF

size: NA
V: TRBV7-9
D: TRBD2
length: 19
J: TRBJ2-3
DNA: TGTGCCAGCAGCTTACCCACTAGCGGGGGGCCGAGGGGCACAGATACGCAGTATTTT
CDR3: CASSLPTSGGPRGTDTQYF

size: NA
V: TRBV20-1
D: NA
length: 15
J: TRBJ2-1
DNA: TGCAGTGCTAGTGCAGGAATAAGCTCCTACAATGAGCAGTTCTTC
CDR3: CSASAGISSYNEQFF

size: NA
V: TRBV6-5
D: NA
length: 15
J: TRBJ2-7
DNA: TGTGCCAGCAGTCCCGATGTATGGGCAACCTACGAGCAGTACTTC
CDR3: CASSPDVWATYEQYF

size: NA
V: TRBV9
D: TRBD2
length: 14
J: TRBJ2-3
DNA: TGTGCCAGCAGCTTCAGCGGGGTCGCAGATACGCAGTATTTT
CDR3: CASSFSGVADTQYF

size: NA
V: TRBV28
D: NA
length: 13
J: TRBJ1-1
DNA: TGTGCCAGCAGACAACTGGGTCGGGGTGAAGCTTTCTTT
CDR3: CASRQLGRGEAFF

size: once
V: TRBV10-1
D: NA
length: 16
J: TRBJ1-6
DNA: TGCGCCAGCAGTGAGAGTGTCAGGGTGTATCGGTCACCCCTCCACTTT
CDR3: CASSESVRVYRSPLHF

size: NA
V: TRBV10-3
D: NA
length: 15
J: TRBJ2-7
DNA: TGTGCCATCAGTGAGTCTTTGGGGGGCGGGCACGAGCAGTACTTC
CDR3: CAISESLGGGHEQYF

size: NA
V: TRBV13
D: TRBD2
length: 18
J: TRBJ2-5
DNA: TGTGCCAGCAGCCGAGGGCGAGCTAGCGGGGGGCTCGGGGAGACCCAGTACTTC
CDR3: CASSRGRASGGLGETQYF

size: NA
V: TRBV6-4
D: NA
length: 14
J: TRBJ2-2
DNA: TGTGCCAGCAGCCCAGCCGGGGCCTCTGGGAGGCTGTTTTTT
CDR3: CASSPAGASGRLFF

size: NA
V: TRBV3-1/TRBV3-2
D: TRBD2
length: 14
J: TRBJ2-3
DNA: TGTGCCAGCAGCAAAAGTGGAGCGGGGGATACGCAGTATTTT
CDR3: CASSKSGAGDTQYF

size: NA
V: TRBV7-2
D: NA
length: 14
J: TRBJ1-4
DNA: TGTGCCAGCAGCTTAAAATTACTGGATGAAAAACTGTTTTTT
CDR3: CASSLKLLDEKLFF

size: NA
V: TRBV27
D: TRBD1
length: 17
J: TRBJ1-3
DNA: TGTGCCAGCAGTTTAGGCCCGGGACAGGGGGCTGGAAACACCATATATTTT
CDR3: CASSLGPGQGAGNTIYF

size: NA
V: TRBV23-1
D: NA
length: 17
J: TRBJ1-1
DNA: TGCGCCAGCAGTCAATCATCCCGCAGATACCCTAACACTGAAGCTTTCTTT
CDR3: CASSQSSRRYPNTEAFF

size: few
V: TRBV11-2
D: TRBD1
length: 12
J: TRBJ2-7
DNA: TGTGCCAGCAGCCGGACAGGTTACGAGCAGTACTTC
CDR3: CASSRTGYEQYF

size: NA
V: TRBV4-1
D: NA
length: 14
J: TRBJ1-5
DNA: TGCGCCAGCAGCCTGGCAGGGTACAATCAGCCCCAGCATTTT
CDR3: CASSLAGYNQPQHF

size: NA
V: TRBV3-1/TRBV3-2
D: NA
length: 15
J: TRBJ2-3
DNA: TGTGCCAGCAGCCCGGGAGCACCCAGCACAGATACGCAGTATTTT
CDR3: CASSPGAPSTDTQYF